Given below is one TCR beta chain in context. This record belongs to a study of blood T cell repertoires in COVID-19. Produced via immunoSEQ multiplex PCR; TCRdb's table is partial and in-frame only. Seen here are about 130,000 clones, about four fifths observed once, and the top ten hold about 1.5%. Losses at the gene ends were 5 bases for V and 5 bases for J; bases not matched to a gene: 2. CDR1 is KGHDR and CDR2 is SFDVKD in the germline V gene. This CDR3 has 13 residues. The V call is TRBV24-1, the J call TRBJ1-3, with 7 bases identical to TRBD1. The source is a man aged 60 to 75 with acute or convalescent COVID-19. The sequenced sample consisted of peripheral blood. Written as DNA, the CDR3 is TGTGCCACCAGTGCGACAGGGCGAAACACCATATATTTT. It encodes CATSATGRNTIYF.